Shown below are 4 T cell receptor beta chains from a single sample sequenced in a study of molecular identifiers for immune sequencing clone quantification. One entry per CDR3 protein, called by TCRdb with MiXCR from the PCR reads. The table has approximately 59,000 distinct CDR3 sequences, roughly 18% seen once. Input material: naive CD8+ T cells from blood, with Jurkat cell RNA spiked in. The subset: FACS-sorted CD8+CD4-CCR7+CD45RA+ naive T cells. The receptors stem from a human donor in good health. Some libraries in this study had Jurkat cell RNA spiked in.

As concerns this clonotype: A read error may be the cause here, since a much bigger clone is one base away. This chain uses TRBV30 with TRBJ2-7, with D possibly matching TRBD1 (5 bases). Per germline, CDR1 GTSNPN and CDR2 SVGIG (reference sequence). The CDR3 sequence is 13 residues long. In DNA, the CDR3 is TGTGCCTCGAGTCAGGGATTCTCCAACGAGCAGTACTTC. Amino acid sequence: CASSQGFSNEQYF.

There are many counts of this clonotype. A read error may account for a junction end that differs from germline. CDR3 DNA: TGCGCAAGCAGACAGGAGAACACCGGGGAGCTGTTTTTT. This encodes CASRQENTGELFF. The gene calls are TRBV5-1 and TRBJ2-2; a possible D gene is TRBD1 (6 bases). The germline V gene encodes CDR1 SGHRS and CDR2 YFSETQ. The CDR3 length is 13 residues.

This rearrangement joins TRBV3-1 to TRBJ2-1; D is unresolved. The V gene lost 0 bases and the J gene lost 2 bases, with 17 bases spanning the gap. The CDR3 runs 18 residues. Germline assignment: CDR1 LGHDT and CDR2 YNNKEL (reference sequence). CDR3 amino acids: CASSQERNKRAPYNEQFF. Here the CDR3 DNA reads TGTGCCAGCAGCCAAGAGAGGAACAAGCGAGCACCCTACAATGAGCAGTTCTTC.

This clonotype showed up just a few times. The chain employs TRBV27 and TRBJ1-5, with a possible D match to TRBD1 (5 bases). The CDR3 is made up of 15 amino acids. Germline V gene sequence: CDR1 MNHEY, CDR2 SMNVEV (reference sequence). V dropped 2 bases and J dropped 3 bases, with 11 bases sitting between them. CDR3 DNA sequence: TGTGCCAGCAGTTTAGTCGGGGCCCACAATCAGCCCCAGCATTTT. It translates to CASSLVGAHNQPQHF.